Listed below are T cell receptor beta chains from one sample, sequenced in a study of T cells after posttransplantation cyclophosphamide. Profiled with immunoSEQ multiplex PCR; TCRdb holds only in-frame clones, not every one. The table shows 10,000 to 13,000 clones, with roughly nine tenths occurring only once. The sequencing here drew on CD4+ T cells sorted from PBMCs, taken after allogeneic stem cell transplant with posttransplant cyclophosphamide. The receptor source for this set is a male patient younger than 45 who received an allogeneic stem cell transplant from a related donor, was CMV-positive, and had acute GVHD only. Some T cells may be provided by the graft donor. Both conserved end residues are part of each CDR3. Fields, in order: V gene, J gene, D gene, clone size, CDR3 protein, CDR3 DNA. A D gene is named only where the DNA matches it firmly. Some rows have no size entry. The others give once, few or many, or a class for an expanded clone.

V: TRBV19
J: TRBJ1-1
D: TRBD1
size: -
CDR3: CASSSRQGPNTEAFF
DNA: TGTGCCAGTAGTAGCCGACAGGGTCCGAACACTGAAGCTTTCTTT

V: TRBV19
J: TRBJ1-2
D: TRBD1
size: -
CDR3: CASSPDRGRYGYTF
DNA: TGTGCCAGTAGTCCCGACAGGGGGAGGTATGGCTACACCTTC

V: TRBV5-1
J: TRBJ2-5
D: -
size: -
CDR3: CASSSRLDETQYF
DNA: TGCGCCAGCAGCTCCCGACTAGATGAGACCCAGTACTTC

V: TRBV19
J: TRBJ2-7
D: -
size: few
CDR3: CASSLDISYEQYF
DNA: TGTGCCAGTAGTTTAGACATCTCCTACGAGCAGTACTTC

V: TRBV5-1
J: TRBJ1-6
D: TRBD1
size: -
CDR3: CASSSTGTDNSPLHF
DNA: TGCGCCAGCAGCTCGACCGGGACAGATAATTCACCCCTCCACTTT

V: TRBV7-3
J: TRBJ2-7
D: -
size: -
CDR3: CASSPLGGAYEQYF
DNA: TGTGCCAGCAGCCCTTTGGGGGGGGCGTACGAGCAGTACTTC

V: TRBV5-1
J: TRBJ1-2
D: -
size: -
CDR3: CASSTQWTEEGYTF
DNA: TGCGCCAGCAGCACTCAGTGGACAGAGGAAGGCTACACCTTC

V: TRBV10-3
J: TRBJ1-5
D: -
size: -
CDR3: CAISESWAGRTQPQHF
DNA: TGTGCCATCAGTGAGTCGTGGGCGGGGAGGACTCAGCCCCAGCATTTT

V: TRBV5-1
J: TRBJ1-1
D: TRBD1
size: -
CDR3: CASSLQQGVDTEAFF
DNA: TGCGCCAGCAGCTTGCAACAGGGGGTGGACACTGAAGCTTTCTTT

V: TRBV6-5
J: TRBJ1-6
D: -
size: -
CDR3: CASSYSGRGDSPLHF
DNA: TGTGCCAGCAGTTACTCGGGCAGGGGCGATTCACCCCTCCACTTT

V: TRBV19
J: TRBJ1-6
D: TRBD1
size: few
CDR3: CASSSRGNSYNSPLHF
DNA: TGTGCCAGCTCAAGCAGGGGGAACTCCTATAATTCACCCCTCCACTTT

V: TRBV19
J: TRBJ1-1
D: -
size: -
CDR3: CASSTPGTNTEAFF
DNA: TGTGCCAGTAGTACCCCGGGGACTAACACTGAAGCTTTCTTT

V: TRBV14
J: TRBJ1-4
D: TRBD1
size: few
CDR3: CASSRGRGRVGAPEKLFF
DNA: TGTGCCAGCAGCCGGGGCAGGGGGCGCGTAGGTGCCCCCGAAAAACTGTTTTTT

V: TRBV5-5
J: TRBJ1-2
D: TRBD1
size: -
CDR3: CASSPDRGRGGYTF
DNA: TGTGCCAGCAGCCCCGACAGGGGGAGAGGTGGCTACACCTTC

V: TRBV6-4
J: TRBJ2-1
D: TRBD2
size: -
CDR3: CASSRTRWDEQFF
DNA: TGTGCCAGCAGCCGGACTAGGTGGGATGAGCAGTTCTTC

V: TRBV28
J: TRBJ1-2
D: TRBD1
size: -
CDR3: CASSARDRGPGYTF
DNA: TGTGCCAGCAGCGCGCGGGACAGGGGGCCTGGCTACACCTTC

V: TRBV5-4
J: TRBJ2-4
D: TRBD2
size: -
CDR3: CASSLRGGGKNIQYF
DNA: TGTGCCAGCAGCTTACGGGGGGGCGGAAAAAACATTCAGTACTTC

V: TRBV30
J: TRBJ2-3
D: TRBD1
size: -
CDR3: CAWGQEAGYRQYF
DNA: TGTGCCTGGGGACAGGAGGCAGGGTATAGGCAGTATTTT

V: TRBV7-9
J: TRBJ1-2
D: TRBD1
size: -
CDR3: CASTRGTGVEGYTF
DNA: TGTGCCAGCACGAGAGGGACAGGGGTAGAGGGCTACACCTTC

V: TRBV19
J: TRBJ1-2
D: -
size: -
CDR3: CASSPTDRTYGYTF
DNA: TGTGCCAGTAGCCCAACCGACAGAACCTATGGCTACACCTTC

V: TRBV27
J: TRBJ1-3
D: -
size: -
CDR3: CASSGLSSGNTIYF
DNA: TGTGCCAGCAGTGGACTCTCCTCTGGAAACACCATATATTTT

V: TRBV10-1
J: TRBJ1-1
D: -
size: -
CDR3: CASSRDMNTEAFF
DNA: TGCGCCAGCAGCAGGGACATGAACACTGAAGCTTTCTTT

V: TRBV30
J: TRBJ2-3
D: TRBD1
size: -
CDR3: CAWSVLRTGRKTDTQYF
DNA: TGTGCCTGGAGTGTGCTTCGGACAGGGAGGAAGACAGATACGCAGTATTTT

V: TRBV4-2
J: TRBJ1-4
D: TRBD1
size: few
CDR3: CASSQGTGGNEKLFF
DNA: TGTGCCAGCAGCCAAGGGACAGGGGGAAATGAAAAACTGTTTTTT

V: TRBV5-1
J: TRBJ1-4
D: -
size: -
CDR3: CASSFTGPEKLFF
DNA: TGCGCCAGCAGCTTCACAGGGCCCGAAAAACTGTTTTTT

V: TRBV30
J: TRBJ1-5
D: -
size: -
CDR3: CAWSVRGLPGNQPQHF
DNA: TGTGCCTGGAGTGTAAGGGGACTCCCTGGCAATCAGCCCCAGCATTTT

V: TRBV25-1
J: TRBJ1-2
D: -
size: -
CDR3: CASSDPNPPAGLAGYTF
DNA: TGTGCCAGCAGTGACCCCAATCCCCCAGCAGGACTCGCGGGCTACACCTTC

V: TRBV7-2
J: TRBJ2-7
D: TRBD2
size: -
CDR3: CASSSQGLAGMVALVQYF
DNA: TGTGCCAGCAGCTCACAAGGACTAGCGGGGATGGTAGCTTTAGTGCAGTACTTC

V: TRBV29-1
J: TRBJ2-3
D: TRBD2
size: -
CDR3: CSAGLAGGRDTQYF
DNA: TGCAGCGCTGGACTAGCGGGGGGGAGGGATACGCAGTATTTT

V: TRBV30
J: TRBJ1-1
D: -
size: -
CDR3: CAWSPPGGRVTEAFF
DNA: TGTGCCTGGAGTCCCCCTGGAGGGCGGGTCACTGAAGCTTTCTTT

V: TRBV18
J: TRBJ2-5
D: TRBD2
size: -
CDR3: CASSQRTSTETQYF
DNA: TGTGCCAGCTCACAGCGGACTAGCACGGAGACCCAGTACTTC

V: TRBV10-3
J: TRBJ2-2
D: -
size: -
CDR3: CAISVAPGVSTGELFF
DNA: TGTGCCATCAGTGTGGCCCCAGGGGTGAGCACCGGGGAGCTGTTTTTT

V: TRBV15
J: TRBJ2-1
D: -
size: -
CDR3: CATSKKGSNEQFF
DNA: TGTGCCACCAGCAAGAAGGGGTCCAATGAGCAGTTCTTC

V: TRBV19
J: TRBJ1-5
D: TRBD1
size: -
CDR3: CASADRVDQPQHF
DNA: TGTGCCAGTGCGGACAGGGTTGATCAGCCCCAGCATTTT

V: TRBV4-1
J: TRBJ2-1
D: -
size: few
CDR3: CASSYQANAGYNEQFF
DNA: TGCGCCAGCAGCTACCAAGCGAACGCGGGGTACAATGAGCAGTTCTTC

V: TRBV5-4
J: TRBJ1-2
D: -
size: -
CDR3: CASSSPAGGYGYTF
DNA: TGTGCCAGCAGTTCCCCCGCGGGGGGGTATGGCTACACCTTC

V: TRBV9
J: TRBJ2-2
D: -
size: -
CDR3: CASSVGQGHTGELFF
DNA: TGTGCCAGCAGCGTAGGCCAGGGGCACACCGGGGAGCTGTTTTTT

V: TRBV18
J: TRBJ1-6
D: TRBD1
size: -
CDR3: CASSFGTGGYSPLHF
DNA: TGTGCCAGCTCATTTGGGACAGGGGGCTATTCACCCCTCCACTTT

V: TRBV30
J: TRBJ2-7
D: TRBD1
size: -
CDR3: CAWSPTPTGGEQYF
DNA: TGTGCCTGGAGTCCTACCCCGACAGGGGGTGAGCAGTACTTC

V: TRBV6-1
J: TRBJ2-7
D: TRBD1
size: -
CDR3: CASSAPGQFPYEQYF
DNA: TGTGCCAGCAGTGCCCCGGGACAGTTCCCCTACGAGCAGTACTTC

V: TRBV6-5
J: TRBJ1-1
D: -
size: -
CDR3: CASRWTEGVGEAFF
DNA: TGTGCCAGCAGGTGGACAGAGGGGGTGGGTGAAGCTTTCTTT

V: TRBV2
J: TRBJ1-5
D: TRBD1
size: -
CDR3: CASSFRTGPTSNQPQHF
DNA: TGTGCCAGCAGTTTTCGGACAGGTCCTACTAGCAATCAGCCCCAGCATTTT

V: TRBV2
J: TRBJ2-5
D: TRBD1
size: -
CDR3: CASSRGNSETQYF
DNA: TGTGCCAGCAGCAGGGGGAATTCGGAGACCCAGTACTTC

V: TRBV4-1
J: TRBJ2-3
D: TRBD2
size: -
CDR3: CASSQGGRRGGRTGTDTQYF
DNA: TGCGCCAGCAGCCAAGGGGGTAGGCGGGGGGGCCGGACCGGCACAGATACGCAGTATTTT

V: TRBV14
J: TRBJ1-6
D: TRBD1
size: -
CDR3: CASSQARGRYSPLHF
DNA: TGTGCCAGCAGCCAAGCCAGGGGGCGTTATTCACCCCTCCACTTT

V: TRBV6-5
J: TRBJ2-1
D: -
size: -
CDR3: CASSWMRGQNYNEQFF
DNA: TGTGCCAGCAGTTGGATGCGGGGACAGAATTACAATGAGCAGTTCTTC

V: TRBV15
J: TRBJ1-1
D: -
size: once
CDR3: CATSRDQGNTEAFF
DNA: TGTGCCACCAGCAGAGACCAGGGGAACACTGAAGCTTTCTTT

V: TRBV7-2
J: TRBJ1-2
D: -
size: -
CDR3: CASSLVTGPHGYTF
DNA: TGTGCCAGCAGTTTAGTGACAGGTCCCCATGGCTACACCTTC

V: TRBV28
J: TRBJ2-7
D: -
size: -
CDR3: CASMGSSYEQYF
DNA: TGTGCCAGCATGGGCAGTTCCTACGAGCAGTACTTC

V: TRBV7-2
J: TRBJ1-3
D: -
size: few
CDR3: CASSRADSSGNTIYF
DNA: TGTGCCAGCAGCCGCGCGGACAGCTCTGGAAACACCATATATTTT

V: TRBV27
J: TRBJ2-7
D: TRBD1
size: -
CDR3: CASSLWTGNPEQYF
DNA: TGTGCCAGCAGTTTGTGGACAGGAAACCCCGAGCAGTACTTC